The rows below give T cell receptor beta chains drawn from one sample of a study of regulatory T cells in long-lasting Graves disease. From the multiplex PCR reads, TCRdb called clonotypes with MiXCR, one entry per CDR3 protein. This sample has around 400,000 distinct CDR3 sequences, with roughly 16% found just once. Sequencing was performed on peripheral blood mononuclear cells (PBMCs), taken at new diagnosis, from a patient treated with antithyroid drugs. The receptor source for this set is a female donor with Graves disease. Each CDR3 is given with its conserved first and last residue. Fields, in order: D gene, CDR3 length, J gene, clone size, V gene, CDR3 protein, CDR3 DNA. The D gene is left open where the match is weak. Clone size is shown for a subset of rows, as once, few, many or a class of expanded clone.

NA	14	TRBJ2-2	many	TRBV11-2	CASTLGRDTGELFF	TGTGCCAGCACCCTAGGACGGGACACCGGGGAGCTGTTTTTT
TRBD1	17	TRBJ1-1	few	TRBV2	CASSDTGGTGVNTEAFF	TGTGCCAGCAGTGATACCGGTGGGACAGGGGTTAACACTGAAGCTTTCTTT
NA	15	TRBJ1-2	NA	TRBV15	CATSRDTRENYGYTF	TGTGCCACCAGCAGAGATACCAGGGAGAACTATGGCTACACCTTC
NA	16	TRBJ2-3	many	TRBV2	CASSALSTGLTDTQYF	TGTGCCAGCAGTGCCCTCTCGACGGGGTTAACAGATACGCAGTATTTT
TRBD2	15	TRBJ2-1	many	TRBV12-3/TRBV12-4	CASSLSSGRAHEQFF	TGTGCCAGCAGTTTAAGTAGCGGGAGGGCACATGAGCAGTTCTTC
NA	15	TRBJ1-3	NA	TRBV28	CASVSSGSSGNTIYF	TGTGCCAGCGTCTCGTCAGGGAGCTCTGGAAACACCATATATTTT
NA	16	TRBJ1-1	many	TRBV12-3/TRBV12-4	CASGRQGPIMNTEAFF	TGTGCCAGCGGGCGGCAGGGGCCTATTATGAACACTGAAGCTTTCTTT
TRBD2	16	TRBJ2-2	many	TRBV20-1	CSARDPTGGGTGELFF	TGCAGTGCTAGAGATCCGACGGGGGGGGGCACCGGGGAGCTGTTTTTT
TRBD1	16	TRBJ2-2	many	TRBV3-1	CASSQKGQLNTGELFF	TGTGCCAGCAGCCAAAAGGGACAGCTTAACACCGGGGAGCTGTTTTTT
NA	14	TRBJ2-3	many	TRBV3-1	CASSATQRSDTQYF	TGTGCCAGCAGCGCAACTCAGCGCTCAGATACGCAGTATTTT
TRBD1	16	TRBJ1-1	NA	TRBV14	CASSPTLGQGNTEAFF	TGTGCCAGCAGCCCCACCTTAGGACAGGGAAACACTGAAGCTTTCTTT
TRBD2	17	TRBJ2-1	many	TRBV5-1	CASSSGSGTSTYNEQFF	TGCGCCAGCAGCTCGGGATCCGGGACTAGTACCTACAATGAGCAGTTCTTC
TRBD1	13	TRBJ2-1	many	TRBV7-2	CASSPRDSNEQFF	TGTGCCAGCAGCCCTCGGGACAGCAATGAGCAGTTCTTC
NA	14	TRBJ2-7	few	TRBV7-2	CASSLARGAHEQYF	TGTGCCAGCAGCTTAGCCAGGGGAGCCCACGAGCAGTACTTC
NA	14	TRBJ1-4	NA	TRBV14	CASSPWDSGENLFF	TGTGCCAGCAGCCCCTGGGATAGCGGTGAAAATCTGTTTTTT
NA	13	TRBJ2-5	many	TRBV4-1	CASSQGRQETQYF	TGCGCCAGCAGCCAAGGTAGACAAGAGACCCAGTACTTC
NA	12	TRBJ1-1	few	TRBV12-3/TRBV12-4	CASSLGGNEAFF	TGTGCCAGCAGTTTGGGAGGTAATGAAGCTTTCTTT
TRBD1	16	TRBJ1-1	many	TRBV5-4	CASSSLGGQTNTEAFF	TGTGCCAGCAGCTCCCTTGGGGGACAGACGAACACTGAAGCTTTCTTT
NA	14	TRBJ1-2	NA	TRBV5-8	CASSLVAGGYGYTF	TGTGCCAGCAGCTTGGTTGCAGGCGGCTATGGCTACACCTTC
TRBD2	14	TRBJ2-7	many	TRBV20-1	CSARTSGKTYEQYF	TGCAGTGCTAGGACTAGCGGGAAGACCTACGAGCAGTACTTC
NA	11	TRBJ2-7	many	TRBV6-1	CASSGHYEQYF	TGTGCCAGCAGTGGTCACTACGAGCAGTACTTC
NA	15	TRBJ2-2	few	TRBV9	CASSDTRGGTGELFF	TGTGCCAGCAGCGATACCAGGGGGGGCACCGGGGAGCTGTTTTTT
NA	13	TRBJ1-1	NA	TRBV9	CASSDVRGGEAFF	TGTGCCAGCAGCGATGTCAGGGGAGGGGAAGCTTTCTTT
TRBD1	14	TRBJ1-6	many	TRBV15	CATSPDRNNSPLHF	TGTGCCACCAGCCCGGACAGGAATAATTCACCCCTCCACTTT
TRBD2	14	TRBJ2-1	once	TRBV20-1	CSARALAGSNEQFF	TGCAGTGCTAGAGCCCTAGCGGGGTCCAATGAGCAGTTCTTC
TRBD2	15	TRBJ2-2	many	TRBV30	CAWTGTSGNTGELFF	TGTGCCTGGACCGGGACTAGCGGGAACACCGGGGAGCTGTTTTTT
NA	14	TRBJ2-1	NA	TRBV4-3	CASSQESGRLEQFF	TGCGCCAGCAGCCAAGAATCAGGTCGACTTGAGCAGTTCTTC
NA	13	TRBJ1-2	NA	TRBV4-1	CASSQMSQYGYTF	TGCGCCAGCAGCCAAATGAGCCAGTATGGCTACACCTTC
NA	13	TRBJ2-1	many	TRBV28	CASRDRSYNEQFF	TGTGCCAGCAGGGACAGATCCTACAATGAGCAGTTCTTC
NA	14	TRBJ2-7	few	TRBV4-1	CASSLRETGYEQYF	TGCGCCAGCAGCCTCCGGGAGACCGGCTACGAGCAGTACTTC
NA	14	TRBJ1-1	NA	TRBV19	CASTPHQGYTEAFF	TGTGCCAGTACCCCCCATCAGGGGTACACTGAAGCTTTCTTT
TRBD1	13	TRBJ1-1	many	TRBV7-3	CASSATGSSEAFF	TGTGCCAGCAGCGCGACAGGGTCTTCTGAAGCTTTCTTT
TRBD1	14	TRBJ1-2	NA	TRBV29-1	CSVPLTGGSYGYTF	TGCAGCGTGCCATTGACAGGGGGGAGCTATGGCTACACCTTC
TRBD1	15	TRBJ1-2	many	TRBV20-1	CSARGGTGLLLGYTF	TGCAGTGCTAGGGGCGGGACAGGGCTCCTCTTGGGCTACACCTTC
NA	15	TRBJ2-2	few	TRBV7-6	CASSLAYRVDGELFF	TGTGCCAGCAGCTTAGCCTACAGGGTGGACGGGGAGCTGTTTTTT
NA	13	TRBJ1-1	many	TRBV12-3/TRBV12-4	CASRLQGPTEAFF	TGTGCCAGCAGATTACAGGGCCCCACTGAAGCTTTCTTT
NA	16	TRBJ2-1	few	TRBV6-5	CASSPSRGEIYNEQFF	TGTGCCAGCAGTCCCTCGAGGGGGGAGATATACAATGAGCAGTTCTTC
TRBD1	14	TRBJ2-3	many	TRBV27	CASSETGVEDTQYF	TGTGCCAGCAGTGAAACAGGGGTCGAAGATACGCAGTATTTT
TRBD1	16	TRBJ2-1	NA	TRBV7-9	CASSSSTGWIYNEQFF	TGTGCCAGCAGCTCATCGACAGGGTGGATATACAATGAGCAGTTCTTC
TRBD1	14	TRBJ1-4	many	TRBV12-3/TRBV12-4	CASSRTGAAEKLFF	TGTGCCAGCAGTCGGACAGGGGCGGCTGAAAAACTGTTTTTT
TRBD1	15	TRBJ2-7	NA	TRBV19	CASSIGTGRVNEQYF	TGTGCCAGTAGTATCGGGACAGGGAGAGTGAATGAGCAGTACTTC
NA	12	TRBJ2-2	many	TRBV7-6	CASSYNTGELFF	TGTGCCAGCAGCTATAACACCGGGGAGCTGTTTTTT
NA	19	TRBJ2-6	many	TRBV12-3/TRBV12-4	CASSSEGYRDGRGANVLTF	TGTGCCAGCAGTTCTGAGGGGTACCGGGACGGTCGTGGGGCCAACGTCCTGACTTTC
NA	13	TRBJ1-4	few	TRBV29-1	CSVEDGGTEKLFF	TGCAGCGTTGAAGATGGCGGGACCGAAAAACTGTTTTTT
NA	15	TRBJ2-7	many	TRBV7-2	CASSLAGRTTYEQYF	TGTGCCAGCAGCTTAGCGGGGAGGACTACCTACGAGCAGTACTTC
TRBD2	19	TRBJ2-2	once	TRBV30	CAWARGGAQGLAGPGELFF	TGTGCCTGGGCCCGAGGCGGGGCCCAGGGACTAGCGGGGCCCGGGGAGCTGTTTTTT
NA	15	TRBJ2-1	many	TRBV27	CASSPSTAGYNEQFF	TGTGCCAGCAGTCCAAGTACTGCTGGCTACAATGAGCAGTTCTTC
TRBD2	15	TRBJ2-7	many	TRBV11-2	CASSLGLAGTYEQYF	TGTGCCAGCAGCTTGGGACTAGCGGGAACCTACGAGCAGTACTTC
NA	15	TRBJ2-1	many	TRBV2	CASSVRTGAYNEQFF	TGTGCCAGCAGTGTCAGAACGGGGGCCTACAATGAGCAGTTCTTC
NA	16	TRBJ1-5	many	TRBV15	CATSRDRGGVDQPQHF	TGTGCCACCAGCAGAGATCGGGGAGGGGTTGACCAGCCCCAGCATTTT
NA	13	TRBJ1-4	many	TRBV28	CASSLFWNEKLFF	TGTGCCAGCAGTTTATTTTGGAATGAAAAACTGTTTTTT
NA	17	TRBJ1-2	many	TRBV6-5	CASSYEENTKANYGYTF	TGTGCCAGCAGTTACGAAGAAAACACTAAAGCTAACTATGGCTACACCTTC
TRBD2	14	TRBJ2-5	many	TRBV7-2	CASSYSSGGETQYF	TGTGCCAGCAGCTATTCTAGCGGGGGAGAGACCCAGTACTTC
TRBD1	13	TRBJ2-7	many	TRBV5-1	CASRMQGAREQYF	TGCGCCAGCCGTATGCAGGGGGCAAGGGAGCAGTACTTC
NA	16	TRBJ1-2	many	TRBV3-1	CASSQDGRVLDYGYTF	TGTGCCAGCAGCCAGGACGGTCGGGTGTTAGACTATGGCTACACCTTC
NA	14	TRBJ1-4	few	TRBV3-1	CASSQDDQGEKLFF	TGTGCCAGCAGCCAAGACGACCAGGGGGAAAAACTGTTTTTT
NA	13	TRBJ1-1	few	TRBV29-1	CSVAKTANTEAFF	TGCAGCGTCGCTAAGACTGCGAACACTGAAGCTTTCTTT